This T cell receptor (beta chain) was documented in a study of blood T cells in healthy people across ages. Alongside a J-beta primer mix, a sample-barcoded 5' primer served in a second PCR lasting about 7 to 12 cycles. Tags on each cDNA molecule came from a template-switch adaptor with 12 random nucleotides. TCRdb ran MiXCR on the 5' RACE reads and lists one entry per CDR3 protein. The sample lists 730,000 or so distinct CDR3 sequences, roughly 47% occurring once. Germline values: CDR1 MNHEY, CDR2 SVGEGT. CDR3 size: 21 residues. V was cut by 0 bases and J by 0 bases, with 24 bases left in between. Isolation of PBMCs gave at least 6.5 million cells per sample. Study-wide points: The fall in TCR beta diversity per million T cells was roughly linear with age. Higher diversity and more naive CD4+ cells were features of long-lived donors, compared to aged donors.

About this clonotype itself: The antigen remains undetermined.

The receptor comes from a woman aged 60-75 years in good health. The specimen was blood. The chain joins TRBV6-2 or TRBV6-3 to TRBJ2-4; D tentatively reads TRBD1 or TRBD2 (5 bases each). The CDR3 DNA reads TGTGCCAGCAGTTACTCCTCTCCCCCGGGACCCAGGACCATAGCCAAAAACATTCAGTACTTC. This encodes CASSYSSPPGPRTIAKNIQYF.